This T cell receptor (beta chain) is drawn from a study of vaccination effects on CD4 cells after COVID-19. The V gene lost 3 bases and the J gene lost 5 bases, with 13 bases spanning the gap. The CDR3 consists of 14 residues. From germline, CDR1 is SGHNT and CDR2 YYREEE (reference sequence). To note about this clone: Its antigen is undetermined.

Assay used: immunoSEQ multiplex PCR; TCRdb lists only in-frame clones, some missing. The table shows around 30,000 clones, with 69% occurring only once. Study conclusions and caveats: By a late point after vaccination, infection- and vaccine-induced clones had shrunk markedly through clonal contraction.

Before sequencing took place, the ViraFEST assay used viral peptide pools to expand antigen-specific CD4+ T cells. Following culture for ten to eleven days, CD4+ T cells were isolated. Confirmation by PCR established that the person had SARS-CoV-2 infection between March and December 2020. A density of roughly 2 million PBMC per well was used; these cells were cultured with about 10 IU/ml IL-2 and approximately 10 ug/ml peptides. This specimen consisted of CD4+ T cells from PBMCs cultured with SARS-CoV-2 spike peptides, obtained before COVID-19 vaccination. The genes are TRBV5-4 and TRBJ2-3; tentative D call: TRBD2 (5 bases). The source of this sequence is a human donor who had a prior SARS-CoV-2 infection. CDR3 nucleotide sequence: TGTGCCAGCAGCTCACAGATAGAGGGAGATACGCAGTATTTT. Residues: CASSSQIEGDTQYF.